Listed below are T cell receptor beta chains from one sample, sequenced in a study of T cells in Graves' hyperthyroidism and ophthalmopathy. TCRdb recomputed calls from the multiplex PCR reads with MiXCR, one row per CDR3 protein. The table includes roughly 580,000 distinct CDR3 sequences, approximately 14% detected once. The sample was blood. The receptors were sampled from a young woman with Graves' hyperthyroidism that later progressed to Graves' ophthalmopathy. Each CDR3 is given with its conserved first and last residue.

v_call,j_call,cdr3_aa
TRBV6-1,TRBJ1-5,CASSESIAQALSNQPQHF
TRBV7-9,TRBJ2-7,CASSAPRMTYEQYF
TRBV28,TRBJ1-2,CASRVVQGALSYGYTF
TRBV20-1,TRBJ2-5,CSARVGGRETQYF
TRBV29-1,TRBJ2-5,CSVAQLAGGHQETQYF
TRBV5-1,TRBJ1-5,CASSPSGQPQHF
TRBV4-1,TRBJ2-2,CASSHPETAAGELFF
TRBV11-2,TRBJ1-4,CASSGKKTDNEKLFF
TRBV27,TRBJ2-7,CASSYSSERGFEQYF
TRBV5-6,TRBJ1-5,CASSLRDGQPQHF
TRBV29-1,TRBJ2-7,CSVMGRNPYEQYF
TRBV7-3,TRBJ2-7,CASSLYGAPQQYEQYF
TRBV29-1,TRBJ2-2,CSVEYGGAGTGELFF
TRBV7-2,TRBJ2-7,CASSLRTGGSSYEQYF
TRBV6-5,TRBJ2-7,CASSYSRTRTGSSYEQYF
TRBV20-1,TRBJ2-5,CSAREAGGPWETQYF
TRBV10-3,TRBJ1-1,CAISNQNTEAFF
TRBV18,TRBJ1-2,CASSLSQGLGGYTF
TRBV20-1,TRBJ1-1,CSARVSGNTEAFF
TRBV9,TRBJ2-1,CASSVGPLAALYNEQFF
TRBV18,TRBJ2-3,CASSPPLAGGFTDTQYF
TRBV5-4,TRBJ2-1,CASSLDPSVWNEQFF
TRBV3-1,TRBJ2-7,CASRSGLAGAYYEQYF
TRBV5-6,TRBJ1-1,CASTHRFGASVTEAFF
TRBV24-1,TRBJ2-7,CATSDPINPYEQYF
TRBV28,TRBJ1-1,CASLRVPEAFF
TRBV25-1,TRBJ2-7,CASSELYTEYEQYF
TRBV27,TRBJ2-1,CASSIDRGSYNEQFF
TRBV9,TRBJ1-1,CASSVPGATEAFF
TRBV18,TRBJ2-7,CASSPSGTFSSYEQYF
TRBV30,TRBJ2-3,CAWSGTGTGGTDTQYF
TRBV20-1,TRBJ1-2,CSASESSRPPNYGYTF
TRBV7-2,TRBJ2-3,CASSFSLGLAGERGTDTQYF
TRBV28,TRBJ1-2,CASSLSSTGGFDGYTF
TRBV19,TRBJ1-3,CASSIRALGGNTIYF
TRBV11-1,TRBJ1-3,CASSFRRAGYTGNTIYF
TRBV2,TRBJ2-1,CASRRGLAGYKFF